The clone carrying this TCR beta chain was recorded a few times. Its specificity is unknown. All patients experienced relapse after autologous stem cell transplantation, and brentuximab vedotin exposure was variable. The data were taken from a study of PD-1 blockade in classical Hodgkin lymphoma. The overall study: Every 2 weeks, patients had 3 mg/kg nivolumab intravenously.

Per the germline V gene, CDR1 is SGHAT and CDR2 is FQNNGV. V lost 4 bases, J lost 0 bases, and 12 bases lay in between. CDR3 length equals 15 residues. Method: immunoSEQ multiplex PCR; TCRdb's copy keeps in-frame clones and lacks some. The table shows 35,000 to 50,000 clones, with around 80% occurring only once. Study-wide results and limits: Individuals who commenced nivolumab within less than 1 year of ASCT were excluded. Complete responders possessed baseline diversity comparable to newly diagnosed patients.

This clonotype originated in a human donor with classical Hodgkin lymphoma. The material was peripheral blood mononuclear cells (PBMCs), obtained at baseline. J is TRBJ1-1 and V is TRBV11-2, with D unresolved. The CDR3 nucleotides are TGTGCCAGCAGCTCCTGGACCGTGCTGAACACTGAAGCTTTCTTT. Encoded protein: CASSSWTVLNTEAFF.